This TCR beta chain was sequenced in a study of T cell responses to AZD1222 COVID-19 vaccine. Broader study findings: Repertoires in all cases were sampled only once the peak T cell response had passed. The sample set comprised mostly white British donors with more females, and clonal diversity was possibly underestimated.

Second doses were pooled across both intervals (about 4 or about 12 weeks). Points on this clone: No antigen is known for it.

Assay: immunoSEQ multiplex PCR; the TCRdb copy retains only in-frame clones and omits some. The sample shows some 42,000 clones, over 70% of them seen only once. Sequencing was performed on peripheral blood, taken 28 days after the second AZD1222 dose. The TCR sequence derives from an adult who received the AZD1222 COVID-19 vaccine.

The CDR3 sequence: CSVLVYSGGDYEQYF. Written as DNA, the CDR3 is TGCAGCGTTCTCGTGTATAGCGGGGGGGACTACGAGCAGTACTTC. This chain uses TRBV29-1 with TRBJ2-7; 11 nucleotides line up with TRBD2. CDR3 length: 15 residues. Trimming took 5 bases from V and 3 from J; bases not matched to a gene: 9. Germline V lookup: CDR1 SQVTM, CDR2 ANQGSEA.